Listed here is a single T cell receptor (beta chain). The table came from immunoSEQ multiplex PCR; TCRdb's copy has only in-frame clones and leaves some out. The table records around 200,000 clones, 83% of them present only once. Seattle patients were enrolled while actively infected and followed longitudinally. This sample is drawn from a study of blood T cell repertoires in COVID-19. Whole-study context: Sites in the United States, Italy and Spain provided acute and convalescent COVID-19 samples. Sources were T cells, B-cell-depleted T cells, or PBMCs; the material itself was cDNA or gDNA.

Germline lookup yields CDR1 SEHNR and CDR2 FQNEAQ (reference sequence). The CDR3 covers 15 residues. The J segment lost 0 bases and the V segment lost 5 bases, leaving 4 bases of the junction unmatched. The TCR comes from a woman under 40 with COVID-19, enrolled during active disease. Sequenced: peripheral blood. This chain links TRBV7-9 with TRBJ2-3; 8 positions match TRBD1. CDR3 DNA sequence: TGTGCCAGCAGCCCGGGACAGGCTAGCACAGATACGCAGTATTTT. It is translated as CASSPGQASTDTQYF.